This passage covers 29 T cell receptor beta chains from one sample sequenced in a study of CD4+ T cells in melanoma. Data came from immunoSEQ multiplex PCR; TCRdb stores just in-frame clones and leaves some out. The sample lists some 21,000 clones, around 80% occurring once. All receptors derive from a human donor with melanoma.

About this clone: One end of the junction fails to match germline, which may point to a read error. This chain links TRBV19 with TRBJ2-3; D might be TRBD2 (5 bases). CDR1 is LNHDA and CDR2 is SQIVND in the germline V gene (reference sequence). The CDR3 has 13 amino acids. The CDR3 here is CASKLSSRDTQYF. CDR3 DNA: TGTGCCAGTAAGCTGTCTAGCAGAGATACGCAGTATTTT.

The chain combines TRBV11-2 with TRBJ2-1; maybe TRBD2 (7 bases). Germline loops: CDR1 SGHAT, CDR2 FQNNGV. The CDR3 sequence is 17 residues long. The V end was cut by 5 bases, the J end by 3 bases, with 20 bases between. The CDR3 bases are TGTGCCAGCAGCCAGACCCCCGGCGGGGGCCGCTACAATGAGCAGTTCTTC. As protein: CASSQTPGGGRYNEQFF.

The chain joins TRBV7-9 to TRBJ2-5, with 8 bases identical to TRBD2. This CDR3 has 14 amino acids. V lost 7 bases, J lost 6 bases, and 10 bases stayed unmatched. Germline-derived CDR1 and CDR2 are SEHNR and FQNEAQ (reference sequence). The CDR3 loop reads CASTYSGAGKTQYF. Here the CDR3 DNA reads TGTGCCAGCACCTATAGCGGGGCAGGAAAGACCCAGTACTTC. Full variable domain (rest looked up from reference TRBV7-9 and TRBJ2-5): DTGVSQNPRHKITKRGQNVTFRCDPISEHNRLYWYRQTLGQGPEFLTYFQNEAQLEKSRLLSDRFSAERPKGSFSTLEIQRTEQGDSAMYLCASTYSGAGKTQYFGPGTRLLVL.

The rearrangement links TRBV4-1 to TRBJ1-6; D may be TRBD1 (6 bases). This CDR3 is 16 amino acids long. Trimming took 6 bases from V and 7 from J, leaving 19 bases between them. Germline V gene sequence: CDR1 MGHRA, CDR2 YSYEKL. The CDR3 spells CASSYPGGAMNSPLHF. The CDR3 nucleotides are TGCGCCAGCAGTTACCCTGGGGGGGCAATGAATTCACCCCTCCACTTT.

The chain uses TRBV4-1 and TRBJ2-6; no firm D call. Germline CDR1 reads MGHRA; CDR2 reads YSYEKL. Trimming took off 2 bases at V and 0 bases at J, with 11 bases between the two ends. This CDR3 region has 17 residues. The CDR3 region is CASSQHLRGSGANVLTF. The CDR3 DNA reads TGCGCCAGCAGCCAACATCTTCGAGGCTCTGGGGCCAACGTCCTGACTTTC.

This rearrangement joins TRBV7-3 to TRBJ2-7; 8 positions agree with TRBD2. Germline V CDR1 and CDR2: SGHTA, FQGTGA. With V trimmed by 1 base and J by 1 base, 3 bases remained unmatched. The CDR3 consists of 15 residues. The CDR3 loop is CASSLNAGGSYEQYF. CDR3 nucleotides: TGTGCCAGCAGCTTAAACGCGGGGGGATCCTACGAGCAGTACTTC.

The chain employs TRBV10-2 and TRBJ2-7, with 7 bases identical to TRBD1. Germline V gene lookup returns CDR1 WSHSY and CDR2 SAAADI. Trimming at V came to 4 bases and at J to 4 bases, leaving 13 bases not matched to a gene. The CDR3 consists of 16 residues. This CDR3 reads CASSVGQGGLSYEQYF. CDR3 DNA: TGCGCCAGCAGTGTAGGCCAAGGGGGCCTTTCTTACGAGCAGTACTTC.

This clone was detected only once. The chain couples TRBV29-1 to TRBJ1-2; 7 bases are shared with TRBD1. Per the germline V gene, CDR1 is SQVTM and CDR2 is ANQGSEA. The trim removed 3 bases at V and 5 bases at J, leaving 6 bases unmatched. The CDR3 extends over 13 amino acids. CDR3 sequence reads: CSVDKQGPYGYTF. CDR3 bases: TGCAGCGTTGATAAACAGGGGCCATATGGCTACACCTTC.

The genes are TRBV6-5 and TRBJ1-1; D call uncertain. Germline CDR1 and CDR2: MNHEY and SVGAGI. Trimming removed 4 bases at V and 1 base at J, with 10 bases between. The CDR3 loop spans 14 amino acids. The CDR3 region has the DNA TGTGCCAGCAGTTGGGCGGGAGCGAACACTGAAGCTTTCTTT. Residues: CASSWAGANTEAFF.

The chain couples TRBV9 to TRBJ1-3, with no clear D. Germline V gene lookup returns CDR1 SGDLS and CDR2 YYNGEE. The CDR3 totals 15 residues. V gave up 4 bases and J gave up 0 bases, with 11 bases separating them. DNA of the CDR3: TGTGCCAGCAGCACCGGGGTAGTCTCTGGAAACACCATATATTTT. Its translation is CASSTGVVSGNTIYF.

V is TRBV6-6 and J is TRBJ2-7, with D unresolved. There are 13 residues in the CDR3. The germline V gene has CDR1 MNHNY and CDR2 SVGAGI (reference sequence). V lost 6 bases to trimming and J lost 5 bases, with 14 bases between them. CDR3 in DNA: TGTGCCAGCAGCAGACAAGTCGGAAACGAGCAGTACTTC. The encoded protein is CASSRQVGNEQYF.

The genes are TRBV7-9 and TRBJ2-2, with 9 bases identical to TRBD1. This CDR3 comprises 16 residues. V dropped 4 bases and J dropped 5; count of bases not matched to a gene: 8. Germline values: CDR1 SEHNR, CDR2 FQNEAQ (reference sequence). CDR3: CASSSPGQGRTGELFF. CDR3 coding DNA: TGTGCCAGCAGCTCCCCGGGACAGGGAAGGACCGGGGAGCTGTTTTTT.

The chain joins TRBV18 to TRBJ2-5, with D perhaps matching TRBD1 (5 bases). The J call is in doubt because the DNA end fits TRBJ2-7 better. Per the germline V gene, CDR1 is KGHSH and CDR2 is LQKENI. The CDR3 has 14 residues. The CDR3 region has the DNA TGTGCCAGCTCACCTCCGACAGTACTTTACGAGCAGTACTTC. As protein: CASSPPTVLYEQYF.

Only one count was recorded for this clone. The CDR3 region is CASSLEPFNYGYTF. CDR3 DNA sequence: TGTGCCAGCAGCTTGGAGCCGTTCAACTATGGCTACACCTTC. This rearrangement joins TRBV5-8 to TRBJ1-2; D is ambiguous. This CDR3 comprises 14 residues. Germline V lookup: CDR1 SGHTS, CDR2 YDEGEE. With 0 bases removed from V and 2 bases from J, the gap between germline ends came to 8 bases.

The chain links TRBV6-5 to TRBJ1-5; D is perhaps TRBD1 (6 bases). Per germline, CDR1 MNHEY and CDR2 SVGAGI. The CDR3 totals 15 residues. V gave up 4 bases and J gave up 0 bases, with 10 bases separating them. The CDR3: CASSSDRYSNQPQHF. The DNA of the CDR3 is TGTGCCAGCAGTTCCGACAGGTATAGCAATCAGCCCCAGCATTTT.

The chain joins TRBV9 to TRBJ1-5; possibly TRBD1 for D (5 bases). Germline CDR1 and CDR2: SGDLS and YYNGEE. The CDR3 runs to 14 residues. V shed 0 bases and J shed 4 bases, with 8 bases lying between them. In nucleotides, the CDR3 is TGTGCCAGCAGCGTAGGACAGATGAATCAGCCCCAGCATTTT. Translating gives CASSVGQMNQPQHF.

The genes are TRBV4-2 and TRBJ1-1; maybe TRBD1 (6 bases). V lost 0 bases to trimming and J lost 6 bases, with 23 bases between them. Germline CDR1 and CDR2: LGHNA and YNFKEQ. The CDR3 is made up of 18 amino acids. CDR3 nucleotides: TGTGCCAGCAGCCAAGATAACAGGGACGGTGCGACGTCCGCTGAAGCTTTCTTT. This encodes CASSQDNRDGATSAEAFF.

This chain uses TRBV5-1 with TRBJ1-6; a possible D gene is TRBD1 (6 bases). The CDR3 has 15 residues. The ends were cut back, 0 bases at V and 8 bases at J, with 12 bases in the middle. Germline CDR1 reads SGHRS; CDR2 reads YFSETQ. In DNA, the CDR3 is TGCGCCAGCAGCTTGGAGGGGGGAATCTATTCACCCCTCCACTTT. Amino acid sequence: CASSLEGGIYSPLHF.

The V gene is TRBV5-6, the J gene TRBJ2-2; no clear D gene. CDR1 and CDR2 from the germline V gene are SGHDT and YYEEEE. Trimming shortened V by 1 base and J by 4 bases, and 14 bases separated the two germline ends. This CDR3 has 16 residues. CDR3 in DNA: TGTGCCAGCAGCTTGTCGGCATTATTGAGCACCGGGGAGCTGTTTTTT. Protein sequence: CASSLSALLSTGELFF.

The chain is built from TRBV29-1 and TRBJ2-2, with TRBD1 identical over 9 bases. Germline CDR1 and CDR2: SQVTM and ANQGSEA. The CDR3 sequence is 13 residues long. In DNA, the CDR3 is TGCACCGGACAGGGGTCGGCGACCGGGGAGCTGTTTTTT. Encoded protein: CTGQGSATGELFF.

CDR3 DNA: TGTGCCAGCAGCTATACCCGACAGGCAGATACGCAGTATTTT. This codes for CASSYTRQADTQYF. This chain connects TRBV7-9 to TRBJ2-3; D is possibly TRBD1 (6 bases). Trimming cost V 4 bases and J 4 bases, with 12 bases left between them. Germline CDR1 is SEHNR and CDR2 is FQNEAQ (reference sequence). The CDR3 runs 14 residues.

The rearrangement links TRBV2 to TRBJ2-7; no clear D. V was trimmed by 6 bases and J by 0 bases, leaving 12 bases between them. The CDR3 is 14 amino acids. Germline V CDR1 and CDR2: SNHLY, FYNNEI. The CDR3 DNA reads TGTGCCAGCAGACGGACCCTAAGCTCCTACGAGCAGTACTTC. Its translation: CASRRTLSSYEQYF.

This clone was detected once. The DNA of the CDR3 is TGTGCCTGGAGTGCCCCACGGGGCGGGTTCGAGACCCAGTACTTC. Translation: CAWSAPRGGFETQYF. The chain carries TRBV30 and TRBJ2-5, with D possibly being TRBD1 or TRBD2 (5 bases each). The CDR3 covers 15 residues. The germline CDR1 and CDR2 sequences are GTSNPN and SVGIG (reference sequence). V was shortened by 1 base and J by 5 bases, with 17 bases between the two germline ends.

The chain links TRBV5-1 to TRBJ1-6, with D possibly matching TRBD1 (5 bases). V lost 5 bases and J 7 bases, leaving 16 bases between the germline ends. The length of the CDR3 is 15 residues. In germline, CDR1 is SGHRS, CDR2 YFSETQ. CDR3 in DNA: TGCGCCAGCAGTGTAAGGGGATTGGGGAATTCACCCCTCCACTTT. It encodes CASSVRGLGNSPLHF.

This chain links TRBV7-3 with TRBJ2-5; D is perhaps TRBD2 (6 bases). CDR1 is SGHTA, CDR2 FQGTGA, per germline. V was shortened by 3 bases and J by 2 bases, with 13 bases between the two germline ends. The CDR3 covers 15 residues. The chain's CDR3 is CASSFSSTSQETQYF. CDR3 sequence (DNA): TGTGCCAGCAGCTTTTCATCGACTAGTCAAGAGACCCAGTACTTC.

V is TRBV18 and J is TRBJ1-3; 8 bases map to TRBD1. Trimming at V came to 3 bases and at J to 0 bases, leaving 4 bases not matched to a gene. The CDR3 sequence is 16 residues long. Germline-derived CDR1 and CDR2 are KGHSH and LQKENI. The CDR3: CASSPGQASSGNTIYF. The DNA for the CDR3 is TGTGCCAGCTCACCGGGACAGGCGAGCTCTGGAAACACCATATATTTT.

A few counts support this clone. The rearrangement links TRBV5-1 to TRBJ2-7, with 8 bases matching TRBD2. From germline, CDR1 is SGHRS and CDR2 YFSETQ. After removal of 4 bases from V and 3 bases from J, the junction contained 9 bases not matched to a gene. The CDR3 covers 15 residues. The CDR3: CASSRGGQGRYEQYF. CDR3 DNA: TGCGCCAGCAGCCGGGGGGGTCAAGGTCGCTACGAGCAGTACTTC. Drawing the rest from reference TRBV5-1 and TRBJ2-7, the complete variable domain is KAGVTQTPRYLIKTRGQQVTLSCSPISGHRSVSWYQQTPGQGLQFLFEYFSETQRNKGNFPGRFSGRQFSNSRSEMNVSTLELGDSALYLCASSRGGQGRYEQYFGPGTRLTVT.

This clone was seen a handful of times. CDR3 amino acids: CASSPAGTSGGGTGELFF. CDR3 nucleotide sequence: TGTGCCAGCAGCCCAGCCGGGACTAGCGGGGGAGGCACCGGGGAGCTGTTTTTT. The chain is built from TRBV13 and TRBJ2-2; 14 bases are shared with TRBD2. Trimming at V came to 5 bases and at J to 4 bases, leaving 9 bases not matched to a gene. The CDR3 length is 18 residues. Germline-derived CDR1 and CDR2 are PRHDT and FYEKMQ (reference sequence).

The rearrangement links TRBV5-4 to TRBJ2-3, with D perhaps matching TRBD1 (5 bases). Trimming left V 0 bases short and J 3 bases short, with 11 bases between. Looked up from germline, CDR1 is SGHNT and CDR2 is YYREEE (reference sequence). This CDR3 spans 15 amino acids. CDR3 DNA: TGTGCCAGCAGCTTGGGGGGCCCCGGGACAGATACGCAGTATTTT. This codes for CASSLGGPGTDTQYF.